This T cell receptor (beta chain) was identified in a study of beta chain features in type 1 diabetes. Study details: Investigators examined 107,917,701 sorted cells across all samples.

This clone showed up just a few times. Antigen: not known. CD4+ naive, central memory, regulatory and stem cell-like memory subsets were isolated by sorting on CD45RO/CCR7/CD25/CD127/CD95/CD27. Study-wide points: Among patients, naive, central memory and Treg TCRB repertoires appeared more similar than among healthy donors.

Expressed TCRB transcripts were sequenced, since all the RNA that had been isolated was reverse transcribed. Sequencing was performed with immunoSEQ multiplex PCR; in TCRdb, only in-frame clones are kept and a portion is missing. The sample has 620,000 or so clones, 15% seen once. Germline V gene lookup returns CDR1 GTSNPN and CDR2 SVGIG (reference sequence). Trimming stripped 3 bases from V and 0 bases from J, with 11 bases between. This CDR3 is built from 14 residues. The clonotype was recovered from a man aged 18-30 years in good health. The V gene is TRBV30, the J gene TRBJ1-1; D may be TRBD1 (6 bases). Sample: naive CD4+ T cells from blood. This CDR3 is CAWRTGYMNTEAFF. The CDR3, as DNA: TGTGCCTGGAGGACAGGTTACATGAACACTGAAGCTTTCTTT.